A single T cell receptor (beta chain) is shown here with its context. What it binds is not known. The data are from a study of T cell responses to AZD1222 COVID-19 vaccine. Pooling covered second doses at about 4 or about 12 weeks. Findings and caveats of the study: An increase in Spike-specific TCR breadth and depth was observed after two AZD1222 doses.

TCRdb's copy holds only in-frame clones and misses some; the assay was immunoSEQ multiplex PCR. Found here are roughly 150,000 clones, 90% of them singletons; the top ten hold approximately 5.9%. CDR3 length: 12 amino acids. Per germline, CDR1 SQVTM and CDR2 ANQGSEA. J was trimmed by 8 bases and V by 6 bases; bases with no gene match: 7. The V and J genes are TRBV29-1 and TRBJ1-2; 9 bases agree with TRBD1. The source material was peripheral blood, sampled 28 days after the second AZD1222 dose. The clonotype comes from an adult who received the AZD1222 COVID-19 vaccine. CDR3 amino acids: CSVGTGREGYTF. Here the CDR3 DNA reads TGCAGCGTGGGGACAGGGAGGGAAGGCTACACCTTC.